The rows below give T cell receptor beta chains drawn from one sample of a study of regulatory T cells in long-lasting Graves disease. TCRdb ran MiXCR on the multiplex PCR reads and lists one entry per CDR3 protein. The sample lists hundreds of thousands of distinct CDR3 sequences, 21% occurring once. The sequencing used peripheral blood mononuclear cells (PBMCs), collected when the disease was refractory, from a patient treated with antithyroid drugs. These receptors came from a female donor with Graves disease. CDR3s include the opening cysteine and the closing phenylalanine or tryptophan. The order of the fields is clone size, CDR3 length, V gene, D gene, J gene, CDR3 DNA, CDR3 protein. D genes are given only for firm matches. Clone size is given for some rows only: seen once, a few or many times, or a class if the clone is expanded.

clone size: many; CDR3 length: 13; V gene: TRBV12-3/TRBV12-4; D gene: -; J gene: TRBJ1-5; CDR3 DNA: TGTGCCAGCAGTTTAGCATCATATCAGCCCCAGCATTTT; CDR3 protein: CASSLASYQPQHF
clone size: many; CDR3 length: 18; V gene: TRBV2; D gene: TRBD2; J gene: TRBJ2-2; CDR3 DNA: TGTGCCAGCAGTATCGTCCTTGGGGCTAGCGGGAACACCGGGGAGCTGTTTTTT; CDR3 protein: CASSIVLGASGNTGELFF
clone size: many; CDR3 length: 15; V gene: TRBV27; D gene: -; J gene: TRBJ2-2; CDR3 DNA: TGTGCCAGCAGAGTGGGACATACGAACACCGGGGAGCTGTTTTTT; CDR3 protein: CASRVGHTNTGELFF
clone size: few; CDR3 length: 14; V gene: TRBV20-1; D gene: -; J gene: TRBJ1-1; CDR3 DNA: TGCAGTGTCAGAGGGGTGGGCTGGAACACTGAAGCTTTCTTT; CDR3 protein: CSVRGVGWNTEAFF
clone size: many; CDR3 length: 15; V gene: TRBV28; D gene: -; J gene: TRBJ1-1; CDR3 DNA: TGTGCCAGTAGGGTTATACTCCTTAGAGACACTGAAGCTTTCTTT; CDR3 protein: CASRVILLRDTEAFF
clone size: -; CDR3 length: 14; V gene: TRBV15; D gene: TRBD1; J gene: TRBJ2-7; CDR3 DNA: TGTGCCACCAGCACTGGGACAGGCCCCTACGAGCAGTACTTC; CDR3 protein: CATSTGTGPYEQYF
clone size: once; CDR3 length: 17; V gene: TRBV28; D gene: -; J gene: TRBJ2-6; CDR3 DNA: TGTGCCAGCTCAGACATACAGGCGACGGCTGGGGCCAACGTCCTGACTTTC; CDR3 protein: CASSDIQATAGANVLTF
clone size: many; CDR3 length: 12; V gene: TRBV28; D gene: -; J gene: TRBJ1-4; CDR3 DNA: TGTGCCAGCAGGGACCTTGGTGAAAAACTGTTTTTT; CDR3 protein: CASRDLGEKLFF
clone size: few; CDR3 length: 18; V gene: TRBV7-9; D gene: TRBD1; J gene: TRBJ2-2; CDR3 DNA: TGTGCCAGCAGCAGGGACAGGGGTACATCCCTGAACACCGGGGAGCTGTTTTTT; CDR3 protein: CASSRDRGTSLNTGELFF
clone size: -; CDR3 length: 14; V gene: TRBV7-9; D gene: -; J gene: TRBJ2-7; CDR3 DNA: TGTGCCAGCAGCTTAGGGTCTTGGCGCTACGAGCAGTACTTC; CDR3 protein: CASSLGSWRYEQYF
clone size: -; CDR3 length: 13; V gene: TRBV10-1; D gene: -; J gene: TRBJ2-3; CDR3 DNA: TGCGCCAGCAGTGATAGCGACACAGATACGCAGTATTTT; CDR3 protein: CASSDSDTDTQYF
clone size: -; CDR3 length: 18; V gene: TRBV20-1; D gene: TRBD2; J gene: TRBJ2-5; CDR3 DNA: TGCAGTGCAAGGGGATCGGGACTAGCGGTGGGGTATAGGGAGACCCAGTACTTC; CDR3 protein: CSARGSGLAVGYRETQYF
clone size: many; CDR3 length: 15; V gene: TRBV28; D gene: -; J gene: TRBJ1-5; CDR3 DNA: TGTGCCAGCACCTCGTGGGACTCGAGCAATCAGCCCCAGCATTTT; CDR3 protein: CASTSWDSSNQPQHF
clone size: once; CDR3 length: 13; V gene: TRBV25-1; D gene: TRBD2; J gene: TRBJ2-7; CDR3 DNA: TGTGCCAGCAGTGAATGGGGGGGTTACGAGCAGTACTTC; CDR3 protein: CASSEWGGYEQYF
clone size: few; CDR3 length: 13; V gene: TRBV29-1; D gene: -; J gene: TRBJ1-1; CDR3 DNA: TGCAGCGTTGAGAAGCCCCATTGGGCTGAAGCTTTCTTT; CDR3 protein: CSVEKPHWAEAFF
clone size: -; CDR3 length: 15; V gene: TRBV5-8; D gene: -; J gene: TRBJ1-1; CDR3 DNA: TGTGCCAGCAGCTTGGTGGGGAGAGGGAACACTGAAGCTTTCTTT; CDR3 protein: CASSLVGRGNTEAFF
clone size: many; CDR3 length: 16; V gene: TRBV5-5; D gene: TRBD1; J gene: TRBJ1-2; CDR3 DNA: TGTGCCAGCAGCTTAACCGGGACAGGGGTCGGGTATGGCTACACCTTC; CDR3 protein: CASSLTGTGVGYGYTF
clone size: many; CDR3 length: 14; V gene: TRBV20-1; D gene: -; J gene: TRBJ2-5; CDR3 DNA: TGCAGTGCTCAGACTATCACCCCAGCAGAGACCCAGTACTTC; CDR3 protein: CSAQTITPAETQYF
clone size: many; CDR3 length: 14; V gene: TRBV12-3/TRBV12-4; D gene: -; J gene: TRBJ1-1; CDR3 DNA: TGTGCCAGCAGATTTGGGCAGGGAGGCACTGAAGCTTTCTTT; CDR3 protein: CASRFGQGGTEAFF
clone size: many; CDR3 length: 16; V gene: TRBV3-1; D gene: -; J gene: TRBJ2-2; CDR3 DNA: TGTGCCAGCAGCCAAGATCTGAGCGGGAACACCGGGGAGCTGTTTTTT; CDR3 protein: CASSQDLSGNTGELFF
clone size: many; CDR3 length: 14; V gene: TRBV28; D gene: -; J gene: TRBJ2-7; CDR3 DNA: TGTGCCAGCAGTCCGGCAGAGGACCTCCTAGAGCAGTACTTC; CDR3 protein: CASSPAEDLLEQYF
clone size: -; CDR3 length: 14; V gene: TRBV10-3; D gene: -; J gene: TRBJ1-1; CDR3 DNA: TGTGCCATCAGTGTAGGGGACGGGAACACTGAAGCTTTCTTT; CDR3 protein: CAISVGDGNTEAFF
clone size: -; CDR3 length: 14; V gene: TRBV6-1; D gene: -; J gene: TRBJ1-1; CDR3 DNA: TGTGCCAGCAGTCGAGACGGGGAAAGGGCTGAAGCTTTCTTT; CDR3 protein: CASSRDGERAEAFF
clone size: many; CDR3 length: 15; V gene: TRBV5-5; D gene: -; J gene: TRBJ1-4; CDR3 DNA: TGTGCCAGCAGCTTGGCCCACAGGGACGGTGAAAAACTGTTTTTT; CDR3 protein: CASSLAHRDGEKLFF
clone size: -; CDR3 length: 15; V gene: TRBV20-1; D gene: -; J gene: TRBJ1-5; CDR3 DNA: TGCAGTGCCACGGAGGGACCTTATAGCAATCAGCCCCAGCATTTT; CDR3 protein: CSATEGPYSNQPQHF
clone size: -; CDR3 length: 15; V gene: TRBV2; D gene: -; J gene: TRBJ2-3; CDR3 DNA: TGTGCCAGCAGTATCAAGCGCCCCAGAACAGATACGCAGTATTTT; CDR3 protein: CASSIKRPRTDTQYF
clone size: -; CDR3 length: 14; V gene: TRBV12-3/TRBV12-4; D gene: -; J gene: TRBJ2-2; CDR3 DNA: TGTGCCAGCAGCCGTCGACAGAACACCGGGGAGCTGTTTTTT; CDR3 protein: CASSRRQNTGELFF
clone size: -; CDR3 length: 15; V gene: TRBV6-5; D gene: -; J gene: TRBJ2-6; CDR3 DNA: TGTGCCAGCAGTTCTTCCCTTTCTGGGGCCAACGTCCTGACTTTC; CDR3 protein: CASSSSLSGANVLTF
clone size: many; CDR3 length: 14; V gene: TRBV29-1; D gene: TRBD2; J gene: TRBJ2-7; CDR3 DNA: TGCAGCGTTGATGCCAGCGGGAGTAATTACGAGCAGTACTTC; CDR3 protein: CSVDASGSNYEQYF
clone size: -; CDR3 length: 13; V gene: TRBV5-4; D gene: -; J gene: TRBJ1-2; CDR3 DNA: TGTGCCAGCAGTCCGGACGTAGCCTATGGCTACACCTTC; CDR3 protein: CASSPDVAYGYTF
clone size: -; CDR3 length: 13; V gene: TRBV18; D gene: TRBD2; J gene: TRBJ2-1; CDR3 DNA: TGTGCCAGCTCCGCTAGCGGGAGTGATGAGCAGTTCTTC; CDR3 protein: CASSASGSDEQFF
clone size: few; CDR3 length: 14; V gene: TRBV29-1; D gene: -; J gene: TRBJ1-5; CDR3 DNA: TGCAGCGTTCCTTACAGGGTTCGCAATCAGCCCCAGCATTTT; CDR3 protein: CSVPYRVRNQPQHF
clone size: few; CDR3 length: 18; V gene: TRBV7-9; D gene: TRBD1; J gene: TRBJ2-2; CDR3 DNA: TGTGCCAGCAGCCAGACCAACAGGGGGCCCTTTAACACCGGGGAGCTGTTTTTT; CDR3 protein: CASSQTNRGPFNTGELFF
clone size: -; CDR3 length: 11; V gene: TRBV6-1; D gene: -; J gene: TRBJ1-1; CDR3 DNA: TGTGCCAGCATCACACAGACTGAAGCTTTCTTT; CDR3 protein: CASITQTEAFF
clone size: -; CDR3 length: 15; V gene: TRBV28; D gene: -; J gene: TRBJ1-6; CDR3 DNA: TGTGCCAGCAGTTTATCGTCGCCGCAGAATTCACCCCTCCACTTT; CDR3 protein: CASSLSSPQNSPLHF
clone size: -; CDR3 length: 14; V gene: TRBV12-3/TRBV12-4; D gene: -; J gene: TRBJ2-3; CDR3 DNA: TGTGCCAGCAGGACTCTGGGGTTCGGAGATACGCAGTATTTT; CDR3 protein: CASRTLGFGDTQYF
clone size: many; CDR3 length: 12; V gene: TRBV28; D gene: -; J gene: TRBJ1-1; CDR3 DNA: TGTGCCAGCAGTGAAACAGGGACTGAAGCTTTCTTT; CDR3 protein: CASSETGTEAFF
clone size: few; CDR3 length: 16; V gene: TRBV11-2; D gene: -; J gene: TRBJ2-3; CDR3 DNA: TGTGCCAGCAGCCAGGGTAGCGGAAGCCTCACAGATACGCAGTATTTT; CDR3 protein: CASSQGSGSLTDTQYF
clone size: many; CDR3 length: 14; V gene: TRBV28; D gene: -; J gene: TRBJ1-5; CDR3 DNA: TGTGCCAGCAGTTTACCGCAGGGTTATCAGCCCCAGCATTTT; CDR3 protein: CASSLPQGYQPQHF
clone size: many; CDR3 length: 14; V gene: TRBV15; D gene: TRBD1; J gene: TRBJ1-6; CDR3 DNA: TGTGCCACCAGCTGGGACAGACTAAATTCACCCCTCCACTTT; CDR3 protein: CATSWDRLNSPLHF
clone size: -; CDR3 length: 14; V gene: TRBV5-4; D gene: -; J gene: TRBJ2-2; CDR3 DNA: TGTGCCAGCAGCTCGCAGGGCCCCACCGGGGAGCTGTTTTTT; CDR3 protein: CASSSQGPTGELFF
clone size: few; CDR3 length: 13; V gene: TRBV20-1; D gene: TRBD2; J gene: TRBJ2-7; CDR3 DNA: TGCAGTGCCCCGATAGCGGGGCGCTACGAGCAGTACTTC; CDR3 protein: CSAPIAGRYEQYF
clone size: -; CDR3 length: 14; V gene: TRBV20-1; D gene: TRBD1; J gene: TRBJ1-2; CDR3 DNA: TGCAGTGCTAGACGTCAGGGGGACTCGGAGGGCTACACCTTC; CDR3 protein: CSARRQGDSEGYTF
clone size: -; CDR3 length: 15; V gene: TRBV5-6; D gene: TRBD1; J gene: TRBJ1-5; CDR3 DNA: TGTGCCAGCAGCTGGGGGACAGCTAGCAATCAGCCCCAGCATTTT; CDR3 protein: CASSWGTASNQPQHF
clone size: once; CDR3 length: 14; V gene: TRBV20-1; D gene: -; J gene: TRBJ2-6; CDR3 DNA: TGCAGTGCTAGAGTGAGCTCTGGGGCCAACGTCCTGACTTTC; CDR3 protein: CSARVSSGANVLTF
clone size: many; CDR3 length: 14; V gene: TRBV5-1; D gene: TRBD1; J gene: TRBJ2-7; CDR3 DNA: TGCGCCAGCAGCTGGGCGGGACAGGGCTCCGAGCAGTACTTC; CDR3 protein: CASSWAGQGSEQYF
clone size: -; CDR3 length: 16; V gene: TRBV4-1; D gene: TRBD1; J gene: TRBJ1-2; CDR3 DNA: TGCGCCAGCAGCCACCCCCCGGGACAGGGGGTGTTTGGCTACACCTTC; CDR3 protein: CASSHPPGQGVFGYTF
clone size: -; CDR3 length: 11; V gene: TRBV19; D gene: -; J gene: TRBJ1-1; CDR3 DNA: TGTGCCAGTAGCGAGGTCGGCAAAGCTTTCTTT; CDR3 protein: CASSEVGKAFF
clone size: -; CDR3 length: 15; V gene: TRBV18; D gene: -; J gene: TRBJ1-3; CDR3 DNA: TGTGCCAGCTCACCGGGACAAAGCTCTGGAAACACCATATATTTT; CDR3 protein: CASSPGQSSGNTIYF
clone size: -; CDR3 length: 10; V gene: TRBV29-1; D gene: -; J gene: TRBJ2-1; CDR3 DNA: TGCAGCGCCCAGATCGATGAGCAGTTCTTC; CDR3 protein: CSAQIDEQFF
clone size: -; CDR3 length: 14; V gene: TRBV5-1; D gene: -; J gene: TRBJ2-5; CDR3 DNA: TGCGCCAGCAGCTATACAGAGCCCCAAGAGACCCAGTACTTC; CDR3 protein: CASSYTEPQETQYF
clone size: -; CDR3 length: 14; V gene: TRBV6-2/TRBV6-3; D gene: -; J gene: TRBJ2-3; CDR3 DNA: TGTGCCAGCAGTTACGGGGGACGCACAGATACGCAGTATTTT; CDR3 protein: CASSYGGRTDTQYF
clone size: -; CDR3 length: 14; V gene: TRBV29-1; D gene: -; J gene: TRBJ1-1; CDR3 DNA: TGCAGCGACCCCCCCGGGCGGGAGAACACTGAAGCTTTCTTT; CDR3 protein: CSDPPGRENTEAFF
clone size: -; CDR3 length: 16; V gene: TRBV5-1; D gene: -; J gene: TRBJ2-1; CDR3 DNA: TGCGCCAGCAGCGGCGGGACGGACCACTCCTACAATGAGCAGTTCTTC; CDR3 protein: CASSGGTDHSYNEQFF
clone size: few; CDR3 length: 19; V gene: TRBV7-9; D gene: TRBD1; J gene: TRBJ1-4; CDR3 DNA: TGTGCCAGCAGCTGGACCTCCGGGACAGGAGCAGGAGAGAGGGAAAAACTGTTTTTT; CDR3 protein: CASSWTSGTGAGEREKLFF
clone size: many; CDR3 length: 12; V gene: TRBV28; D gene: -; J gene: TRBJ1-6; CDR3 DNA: TGTGCCAGCAGTTTGCGCGCCTCACCCCTCCACTTT; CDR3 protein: CASSLRASPLHF